This TCR beta chain was captured by sequencing in a study of cytomegalovirus exposure and HLA in healthy donors. In the case of this clone: Its antigen is still unknown.

Trimming removed 10 bases from V and 1 base from J, with 10 bases in between. The CDR3 has 12 amino acids. In germline, CDR1 is PRHDT, CDR2 FYEKMQ (reference sequence). In the PCR, 60 Vbeta and 13 Jbeta primers were used. The protocol was immunoSEQ multiplex PCR, while the TCRdb copy is restricted to in-frame clones and leaves out a portion. The sample lists about 130,000 clones, about 80% occurring once. General observations from the study: A likely sequencing artifact accounted for one observed cluster of highly shared sequence variants. Rarity held for most TCR sequences, but there were some public TCRs that occurred in many donors. A missense variant in DCLRE1C was later tied to TCR beta V- and J-gene trimming.

Sequencing was performed on PBMCs. The TCR comes from a man aged 25 to 40 in good health and CMV-seronegative. The chain joins TRBV13 to TRBJ1-1; D is undetermined. This CDR3 is CATKEGNTEAFF. CDR3 DNA sequence: TGTGCCACCAAAGAGGGGAACACTGAAGCTTTCTTT.